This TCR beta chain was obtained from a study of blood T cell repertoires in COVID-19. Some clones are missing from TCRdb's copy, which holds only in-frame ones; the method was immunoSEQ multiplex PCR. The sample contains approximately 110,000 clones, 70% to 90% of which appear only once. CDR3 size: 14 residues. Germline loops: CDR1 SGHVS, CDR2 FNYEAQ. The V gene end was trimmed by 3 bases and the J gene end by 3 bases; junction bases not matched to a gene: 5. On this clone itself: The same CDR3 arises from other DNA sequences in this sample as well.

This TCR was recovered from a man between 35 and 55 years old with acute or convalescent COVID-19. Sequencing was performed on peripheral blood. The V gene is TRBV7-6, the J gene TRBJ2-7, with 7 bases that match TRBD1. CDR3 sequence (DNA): TGTGCCAGCAGCTTGGATCCAGGGGGCTACGAGCAGTACTTC. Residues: CASSLDPGGYEQYF. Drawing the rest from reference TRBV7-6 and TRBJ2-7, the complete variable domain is GAGVSQSPRYKVTKRGQDVALRCDPISGHVSLYWYRQALGQGPEFLTYFNYEAQQDKSGLPNDRFSAERPEGSISTLTIQRTEQRDSAMYRCASSLDPGGYEQYFGPGTRLTVT.